A few counts support the clone carrying this T cell receptor (beta chain). Antigen unknown. The data belong to a study of T cells in Graves' hyperthyroidism and ophthalmopathy. The CDR3 consists of 14 residues. The V and J ends lost 7 bases and 0 bases, in that order; junction bases with no gene match: 5. Researchers amplified the TCR beta CDR3 regions from RNA transcripts. The study used the HTBI primer set for a first-round RT-PCR of the TCR CDR3. TCRdb re-derived calls from the multiplex PCR reads in MiXCR, one entry per CDR3 protein. The repertoire consists of a few hundred thousand distinct CDR3 sequences, with 15% to 18% occurring once and the leading ten covering around 7.8%. Study conclusions and caveats: The model anticipated ophthalmopathy a median about 7.1 months pre-onset.

The genes are TRBV12-3 or TRBV12-4 and TRBJ2-7; 8 positions match TRBD1. The sequencing input was blood. This TCR was recovered from a woman in her thirties with Graves' hyperthyroidism. Here the CDR3 DNA reads TGTGCCAGCACTCGGGACAGGAGCTCCTACGAGCAGTACTTC. This sequence encodes CASTRDRSSYEQYF.